This T cell receptor beta chain was captured in a study of post-analysis software for immune sequencing data. Overall study findings and caveats: Elevated frequency relative to controls characterized several TRBV segments in patients, TRBV5-6, TRBV5-1 and TRBV20-1 among them.

V lost 6 bases and J lost 14, with 17 bases in between. The CDR3 runs to 13 residues. This clonotype is a singleton in its sample. Its antigen is unidentified. Unique molecular identifiers were built into the TCR beta cDNA libraries. TCRdb re-analysed the PCR reads in MiXCR, keeping a single row per CDR3 protein. The repertoire holds more than 450,000 distinct CDR3 sequences, with about 40% as singletons. V is TRBV12-3 or TRBV12-4 and J is TRBJ1-6; D remains ambiguous. What was sequenced was blood. The sequence was collected from a girl between 10 and 17 years old with multiple sclerosis. CDR3 in amino acids: CASRFGMGATLHF. CDR3 in DNA: TGTGCCAGCAGGTTCGGGATGGGCGCAACCCTCCACTTT.